This T cell receptor beta chain is from a study of identical twins. This clonotype was seen more than once but under ten times. The antigen is undetermined. Each CDR3 protein gets one entry after TCRdb re-called the 5' RACE reads with MiXCR. This sample carries approximately 250,000 distinct CDR3 sequences, 6.5% of them seen once, and the ten largest clones take about 14%. Germline assignment: CDR1 MNHEY and CDR2 SVGAGI. The ends were cut back, 0 bases at V and 4 bases at J, with 11 bases in the middle. CDR3 size: 15 residues. Study-wide results and limits: For out-of-frame alpha sequences shared by twins, low generation probability was in excess. Cord blood beta clonotypes present at high abundance carried fewer insertions; no such pattern appeared in memory repertoires.

The data were also submitted as part of a second study, on T cells expressing NK-cell markers. That source adds: Dominant NKG2C+ clonotypes were found to form about 1.0-8% of CD8+ T cells in about six donors.

The V and J genes are TRBV6-5 and TRBJ2-3; D tentatively reads TRBD1 or TRBD2 (5 bases each). The TCR was taken from a woman between 18 and 29 years old in good health. Material: CD8+ T cells sorted from blood. The CDR3 DNA follows: TGTGCCAGCAGTTACTCGGGACCTCATCCAGATACGCAGTATTTT. Protein: CASSYSGPHPDTQYF.